Shown below are 32 T cell receptor beta chains from a single sample sequenced in a study of shared clonotypes between healthy human individuals. Method: immunoSEQ multiplex PCR; TCRdb's copy keeps in-frame clones and lacks some. The table records almost 750,000 clones, over 60% of them present only once. Sequencing was carried out using memory CD4+ T cells sorted from blood. Subset specified: CD45RA-negative fraction. These receptors were taken from a woman younger than 45 in good health.

The chain combines TRBV7-9 with TRBJ2-1, with TRBD2 matching over 9 bases. Germline CDR1 is SEHNR and CDR2 is FQNEAQ (reference sequence). The CDR3 spans 17 residues. The V segment lost 1 base and the J segment 7 bases; nucleotides outside the gene matches: 11. CDR3 nucleotides: TGTGCCAGCAGCTTAGTACTGACTAGCGGAATGAGGAATGAGCAGTTCTTC. Protein sequence: CASSLVLTSGMRNEQFF.

The chain recombines TRBV6-5 with TRBJ1-6, with D possibly matching TRBD1 (5 bases). The V end lost 7 bases, the J end lost 6 bases, and 13 bases lay between the germline ends. CDR1 and CDR2 (germline): MNHEY, SVGAGI. CDR3 size: 14 residues. CDR3 sequence: CASTWGRLNSPLHF. CDR3 coding DNA: TGTGCCAGCACTTGGGGACGGCTTAATTCACCCCTCCACTTT.

Written as DNA, the CDR3 is TGCGCCAGCAGCTTGGGTACGGTCAAGACTGAAGCTTTCTTT. Translating gives CASSLGTVKTEAFF. This sequence joins TRBV5-1 and TRBJ1-1; D remains ambiguous. The V and J ends lost 0 bases and 5 bases respectively, with 11 bases between them. The germline gives CDR1 SGHRS, CDR2 YFSETQ. The CDR3 sequence is 14 residues long.

This clone was seen just once. V usage is TRBV7-8 and J usage is TRBJ1-5; D unclear. V was pared by 3 bases and J by 7 bases, with 16 bases between. CDR3 length equals 15 residues. Germline V lookup: CDR1 SGHVS, CDR2 FQNEAQ. This CDR3 is CASSFKRLKEQPQHF. CDR3 DNA sequence: TGTGCCAGCAGCTTTAAGCGACTAAAGGAACAGCCCCAGCATTTT.

With regard to this clone: This likely traces to a read error, being one base from a far larger clone. Other DNA sequences of this sample code for an identical CDR3. The chain has TRBV11-2 and TRBJ2-7; no firm D call. Germline CDR1 SGHAT, CDR2 FQNNGV. The CDR3 covers 14 residues. V lost 3 bases and J lost 0, with 9 bases in between. CDR3 in DNA: TGTGCCAGCAGCTTTCAAAGAGACTCCTACGAGCAGTACTTC. It codes for CASSFQRDSYEQYF.

Comment on this clone: A much larger clone differs by one base, so this may be a read error. Other DNA sequences in this specimen translate into the identical CDR3. The CDR3 sequence is CASSGTGDNQPQHF. CDR3 in DNA: TGTGCCAGCAGTGGGACAGGGGACAATCAGCCCCAGCATTTT. The rearrangement links TRBV2 to TRBJ1-5; TRBD1 matches 9 bases. The CDR3 loop spans 14 amino acids. With 4 bases clipped from V and 3 bases from J, the junction kept 1 base outside the gene matches. Germline V lookup: CDR1 SNHLY, CDR2 FYNNEI.

This clone appeared a few times. This sequence joins TRBV5-1 and TRBJ1-1; D may be TRBD1 (6 bases). The V end lost 0 bases, the J end lost 1 base, and 10 bases lay between the germline ends. Germline loops: CDR1 SGHRS, CDR2 YFSETQ. The CDR3 contains 15 residues. The CDR3 is CASSLAGDSNTEAFF. CDR3 sequence (DNA): TGCGCCAGCAGCTTGGCAGGGGATTCGAACACTGAAGCTTTCTTT.

This clone has ten or more counts. The rearrangement links TRBV5-1 to TRBJ2-2; no clear D. The CDR3 runs to 16 residues. V was shortened by 4 bases and J by 4 bases, with 17 bases between the two germline ends. Germline lookup yields CDR1 SGHRS and CDR2 YFSETQ. The CDR3 DNA is TGCGCCAGCAGCCCCACTCCCGAGTTTTCCACCGGGGAGCTGTTTTTT. Translated: CASSPTPEFSTGELFF.

Comments on this clone: The identical CDR3 is also encoded by other nucleotide sequences in the sample. The chain links TRBV7-9 to TRBJ2-1, with D possibly matching TRBD2 (6 bases). CDR1 SEHNR and CDR2 FQNEAQ come from the germline V gene (reference sequence). This CDR3 is 16 amino acids long. With 3 bases removed from V and 0 bases from J, the gap between germline ends came to 12 bases. The CDR3 sequence is CASSLGGKSSYNEQFF. As DNA, the CDR3 is TGTGCCAGCAGCTTGGGGGGTAAGAGCTCCTACAATGAGCAGTTCTTC.

The genes are TRBV28 and TRBJ1-1, with D tentatively TRBD1 (6 bases). Germline V lookup: CDR1 MDHEN, CDR2 SYDVKM. The CDR3 is 14 residues long. V was trimmed by 7 bases and J by 0 bases, leaving 12 bases between them. CDR3 DNA sequence: TGTGCCAGCATCGAGGGGGGCCTGAACACTGAAGCTTTCTTT. Amino acid sequence: CASIEGGLNTEAFF.

This clone was counted only a few times. The rearrangement joins TRBV28 to TRBJ1-5; tentatively, D is TRBD1 (5 bases). The V gene's germline CDR1 is MDHEN and CDR2 SYDVKM. Trimming removed 6 bases from V and 0 bases from J, with 12 bases in between. The length of the CDR3 is 15 residues. In DNA, the CDR3 is TGTGCCAGCAGCTGGGCCGGGGGTAGCAATCAGCCCCAGCATTTT. It yields the protein CASSWAGGSNQPQHF.

CDR3 nucleotides: TGTGCCACCAGCCAAAGAGGAGGGTTTAGCTCCTACGAGCAGTACTTC. Its translation: CATSQRGGFSSYEQYF. The chain couples TRBV15 to TRBJ2-7; tentative D call: TRBD2 (6 bases). Trimming cost V 5 bases and J 0 bases, with 17 bases left between them. Germline lookup yields CDR1 LNHNV and CDR2 YYDKDF (reference sequence). The CDR3 contains 16 residues.

The V call is TRBV6-6, the J call TRBJ1-3, with unresolved D. In germline, CDR1 is MNHNY, CDR2 SVGAGI (reference sequence). Trimming stripped 6 bases from V and 3 bases from J, with 12 bases between. The CDR3 runs 14 residues. DNA for the CDR3: TGTGCCAGCAGACGGCCCGCGGATGGAAACACCATATATTTT. Protein product: CASRRPADGNTIYF.

The V gene is TRBV5-1, the J gene TRBJ2-3; TRBD2 matches at 13 bases. The J segment lost 0 bases and the V segment lost 4 bases, leaving 5 bases of the junction unmatched. The CDR3 contains 17 residues. Germline loops: CDR1 SGHRS, CDR2 YFSETQ. The CDR3 region is CASSPLGLAGSTDTQYF. The CDR3 bases are TGCGCCAGCAGCCCGCTGGGACTAGCGGGGAGCACAGATACGCAGTATTTT.

The J gene is TRBJ2-5, the V gene TRBV19; D uncertain. The CDR3 totals 13 residues. V was clipped by 1 base and J by 2 bases, with 5 bases between them. Germline assignment: CDR1 LNHDA and CDR2 SQIVND (reference sequence). The CDR3 DNA reads TGTGCCAGTAGTATAGTGGCGCAAGAGACCCAGTACTTC. This translates into CASSIVAQETQYF.

The chain links TRBV15 to TRBJ1-4; D unresolved. Trimming took 6 bases from V and 0 from J, leaving 11 bases between them. The length of the CDR3 is 15 residues. Germline-derived CDR1 and CDR2 are LNHNV and YYDKDF (reference sequence). This chain's CDR3 is CATSSRAATNEKLFF. As DNA, the CDR3 is TGTGCCACCAGTTCACGGGCCGCAACTAATGAAAAACTGTTTTTT. Full variable domain (rest looked up from reference TRBV15 and TRBJ1-4): DAMVIQNPRYQVTQFGKPVTLSCSQTLNHNVMYWYQQKSSQAPKLLFHYYDKDFNNEADTPDNFQSRRPNTSFCFLDIRSPGLGDTAMYLCATSSRAATNEKLFFGSGTQLSVL.

The chain recombines TRBV5-1 with TRBJ1-3, with 9 bases identical to TRBD1. V shed 4 bases, J shed 8 bases, and the junction held 16 bases outside the gene matches. Germline V gene lookup returns CDR1 SGHRS and CDR2 YFSETQ. This CDR3 region has 17 residues. The CDR3 loop reads CASSPGTGTGSRDTIYF. CDR3 nucleotides: TGCGCCAGCAGCCCGGGGACCGGGACAGGGTCTAGAGACACCATATATTTT.

This clone occurred a few times. The chain carries TRBV5-6 and TRBJ2-7; D unclear. Germline CDR1 reads SGHDT; CDR2 reads YYEEEE. With 4 bases removed from V and 2 bases from J, the gap between germline ends came to 16 bases. This CDR3 comprises 15 residues. CDR3 nucleotides: TGTGCCAGCAGCCTCCGACCAGGAATTCCCTACGAGCAGTACTTC. Amino acids: CASSLRPGIPYEQYF.

Only a few counts were recorded for this clone. The chain is built from TRBV28 and TRBJ2-1; D gene ambiguous. V was clipped by 6 bases and J by 5 bases, with 11 bases between them. CDR3 length: 13 residues. Germline CDR1 MDHEN, CDR2 SYDVKM. CDR3 amino acids: CASSPGGNNEQFF. In DNA form, the CDR3 reads TGTGCCAGCAGCCCGGGCGGAAACAATGAGCAGTTCTTC.

This sequence joins TRBV11-2 and TRBJ1-2, with 7 bases matching TRBD1. Trimming cost V 5 bases and J 2 bases; bases outside gene matches: 8. The CDR3 spans 15 residues. CDR1 SGHAT and CDR2 FQNNGV come from the germline V gene. The CDR3 bases are TGTGCCAGCAGCCATCCAGGGGGGGAAAACTATGGCTACACCTTC. It translates to CASSHPGGENYGYTF.

The rearrangement links TRBV7-8 to TRBJ2-7; TRBD1 matches 7 bases. The germline V gene has CDR1 SGHVS and CDR2 FQNEAQ. CDR3 length: 14 residues. The V segment lost 0 bases and the J segment 5 bases; nucleotides outside the gene matches: 4. CDR3 sequence: CASSLATGSHEQYF. The CDR3 DNA follows: TGTGCCAGCAGCTTAGCGACAGGGAGCCACGAGCAGTACTTC.

The CDR3, as DNA: TGTGCCAGCAGCTTCGAAACCTTGAACACTGAAGCTTTCTTT. Its translation is CASSFETLNTEAFF. This sequence joins TRBV13 and TRBJ1-1; D uncertain. V shed 3 bases and J shed 0 bases, with 8 bases lying between them. This CDR3 has 14 residues. Germline V gives CDR1 PRHDT, CDR2 FYEKMQ (reference sequence).

The rearrangement joins TRBV4-1 to TRBJ2-2; D possibly corresponds to TRBD2 (5 bases). The length of the CDR3 is 16 residues. V lost 4 bases and J 0 bases, leaving 12 bases between the germline ends. Germline V lookup: CDR1 MGHRA, CDR2 YSYEKL. For the CDR3, the DNA is TGCGCCAGCAGCCCCCGAACCGGGGCGAACACCGGGGAGCTGTTTTTT. Translating gives CASSPRTGANTGELFF.

This clone has a count of ten or more. The genes are TRBV5-1 and TRBJ1-4, with D possibly matching TRBD1 (6 bases). The ends were cut back, 3 bases at V and 8 bases at J, with 14 bases in the middle. Germline V lookup: CDR1 SGHRS, CDR2 YFSETQ. The CDR3 consists of 14 residues. The DNA of the CDR3 is TGCGCCAGCAGCTCAGGGGCCCCGGGGGAAAAACTGTTTTTT. Its protein is CASSSGAPGEKLFF.

Regarding this clone: The same CDR3 can be traced to other DNA sequences in this sample. The chain employs TRBV15 and TRBJ1-4, with a possible D match to TRBD1 (5 bases). The CDR3 has 15 amino acids. Germline CDR1 and CDR2: LNHNV and YYDKDF (reference sequence). The V gene lost 0 bases and the J gene lost 4 bases, with 9 bases spanning the gap. CDR3 residues: CATSRDFGGNEKLFF. As DNA, the CDR3 is TGTGCCACCAGCAGAGATTTTGGGGGTAATGAAAAACTGTTTTTT.

The V and J genes are TRBV5-1 and TRBJ2-2, with TRBD1 matching 7 bases. The ends lost 4 bases at V and 1 base at J; junction bases unmatched: 4. Germline loops: CDR1 SGHRS, CDR2 YFSETQ. The CDR3 has 15 amino acids. Here the CDR3 reads CASSQGQLNTGELFF. The CDR3 region has the DNA TGCGCCAGCAGCCAGGGACAGTTGAACACCGGGGAGCTGTTTTTT.

The rearrangement joins TRBV5-1 to TRBJ2-5; weak D call: TRBD1 (5 bases). CDR3 length equals 16 residues. Germline-derived CDR1 and CDR2 are SGHRS and YFSETQ. Trimming cost V 0 bases and J 2 bases, with 14 bases left between them. This CDR3 is CASSLGGGSTQETQYF. DNA of the CDR3: TGCGCCAGCAGCTTGGGGGGCGGCTCAACACAAGAGACCCAGTACTTC.

The chain employs TRBV28 and TRBJ2-5; TRBD1 matches 7 bases. CDR3 length: 17 residues. Losses at the gene ends were 1 base for V and 2 bases for J; bases not matched to a gene: 10. Germline CDR1 and CDR2: MDHEN and SYDVKM. DNA for the CDR3: TGTGCCAGCAGTTTATCACGACACAGGGGCGAGCAAGAGACCCAGTACTTC. As protein: CASSLSRHRGEQETQYF.

This clone was seen a handful of times. The same CDR3 is also encoded by other DNA sequences in this sample. The chain is built from TRBV28 and TRBJ1-3; D is uncertain. Trimming pared 6 bases from V and 1 base from J, leaving 4 bases between. Germline loops: CDR1 MDHEN, CDR2 SYDVKM. The CDR3 spans 12 residues. Here the CDR3 DNA reads TGTGCCAGCAGGGCTTCTGGAAACACCATATATTTT. It encodes CASRASGNTIYF.

The gene calls are TRBV28 and TRBJ2-7; 9 nucleotides line up with TRBD2. Germline V gene lookup returns CDR1 MDHEN and CDR2 SYDVKM. V was pared by 3 bases and J by 6 bases, with 6 bases of the junction left unmatched. This CDR3 comprises 14 residues. The DNA for the CDR3 is TGTGCCAGCAGTTTGTCTAGCGGGGTGCGCGAGCAGTACTTC. Translation: CASSLSSGVREQYF.

For this clone: This may stem from a read error, because a much larger clone lies one nucleotide away. DNA of the CDR3: TGTGCCAGCACCCGGACGGACCTCCAAGAGATCCAGTACTTC. This gives the protein CASTRTDLQEIQYF. J is TRBJ2-5 and V is TRBV11-1; D is uncertain. CDR3 length equals 14 residues. Germline CDR1 and CDR2: SGHAT and FQDESV (reference sequence).

V and J are TRBV11-2 and TRBJ1-1; 10 bases are shared with TRBD1. Trimming at V came to 4 bases and at J to 3 bases, leaving 5 bases not matched to a gene. CDR1 is SGHAT, CDR2 FQNNGV, per germline. CDR3 length equals 15 residues. The CDR3: CASSYWTGGDTEAFF. For the CDR3, the DNA is TGTGCCAGCAGCTACTGGACAGGGGGAGACACTGAAGCTTTCTTT.